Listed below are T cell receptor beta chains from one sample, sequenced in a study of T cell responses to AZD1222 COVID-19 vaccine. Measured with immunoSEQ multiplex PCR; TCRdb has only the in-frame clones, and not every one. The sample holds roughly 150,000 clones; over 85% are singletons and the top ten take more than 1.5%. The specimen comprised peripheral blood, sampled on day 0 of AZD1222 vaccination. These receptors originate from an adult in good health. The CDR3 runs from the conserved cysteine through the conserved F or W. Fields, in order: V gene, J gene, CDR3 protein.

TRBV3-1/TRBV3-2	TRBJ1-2	CASRQGGGGGYTF
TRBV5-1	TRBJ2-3	CASSLGTTSGIGTDTQYF
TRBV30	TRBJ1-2	CAWVTGPGYGYTF
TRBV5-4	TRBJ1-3	CASRNRNTIYF
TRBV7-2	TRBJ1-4	CASSLNWWGEKLFF
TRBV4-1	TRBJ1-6	CASSGAGLNSPLHF
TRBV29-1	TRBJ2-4	CSVNLGQGLIAKNIQYF
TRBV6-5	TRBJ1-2	CASSSRSGTNYGYTF
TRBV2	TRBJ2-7	CASARQGGDEQYF
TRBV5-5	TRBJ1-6	CASSFGGASNSPLHF
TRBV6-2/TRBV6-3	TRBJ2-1	CASSRRKTPYNEQFF
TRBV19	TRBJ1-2	CASSILGNQNYGYTF
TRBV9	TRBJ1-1	CASSVSRMTGVNTEAFF
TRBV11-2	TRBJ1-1	CASSLRGQNMNTEAFF
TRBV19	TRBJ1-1	CASSLQGWTEAFF
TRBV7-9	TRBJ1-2	CASSRAGGYTF
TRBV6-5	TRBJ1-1	CASSYSGLLNTEAFF
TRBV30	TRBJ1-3	CACNLKAGNTIYF
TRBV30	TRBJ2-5	CAWSAGTGGRETQYF
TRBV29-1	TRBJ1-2	CSVGLDYGYTF
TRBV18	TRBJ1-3	CASSPRTTGTGNTIYF
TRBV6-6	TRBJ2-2	CASSPTTSVLAGGLYTGELFF
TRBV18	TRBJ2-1	CASSPSGTASYNEQFF
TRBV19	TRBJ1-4	CASSMRDSNEHTTNEKLFF
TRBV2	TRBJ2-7	CASSEAPPGRNPYEQYF
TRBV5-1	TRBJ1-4	CASSLSLAEKLFF
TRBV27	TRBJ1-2	CASSFGGTHGYTF
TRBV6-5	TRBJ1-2	CASSLVGMGGYGYTF
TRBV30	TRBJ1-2	CAWTMTGRIGTF
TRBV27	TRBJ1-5	CASSLQGSNQPQHF
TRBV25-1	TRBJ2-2	CASSEPGVIGELFF
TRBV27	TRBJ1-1	CASRPLRGATEAFF
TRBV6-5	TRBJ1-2	CASGEGANYGYTF
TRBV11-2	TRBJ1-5	CASSLGQFNQPQHF
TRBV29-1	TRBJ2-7	CSVGRQGILNEQYF
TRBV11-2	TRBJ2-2	CASSLGLLGTTGELFF
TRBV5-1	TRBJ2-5	CASSSMTSGTSETQYF
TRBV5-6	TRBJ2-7	CASSYPGDSGYYEQYF
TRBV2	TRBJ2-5	CASSAYLAGGQETQYF
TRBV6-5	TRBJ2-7	CASSSSRETSYEQYF
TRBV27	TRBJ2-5	CASSHPDSPGRETQYF
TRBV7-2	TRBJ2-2	CASSFGLGTGELFF
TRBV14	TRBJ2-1	CATKRAGGYNEQFF
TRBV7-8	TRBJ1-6	CASSGTGGVSISYNSPLHF
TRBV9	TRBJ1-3	CASSVGRGAGNTIYF